The T cell receptor beta chain under discussion was sequenced for a study of blood T cell repertoires in COVID-19. Study-wide background: Donors in the United States, Italy and Spain gave samples during acute or convalescent COVID-19.

The CDR3 has 14 amino acids. In germline, CDR1 is SGDLS, CDR2 YYNGEE. Trimming took off 2 bases at V and 5 bases at J, with 12 bases between the two ends. Profiled with immunoSEQ multiplex PCR; TCRdb holds only in-frame clones, not every one. The table records some 93,000 clones, roughly 85% of them present only once. The chain is built from TRBV9 and TRBJ2-3, with D possibly being TRBD2 (6 bases). Material: peripheral blood. This TCR derives from a man in his sixties with acute or convalescent COVID-19. In nucleotides, the CDR3 is TGTGCCAGCAGCGTGACTAGGTTAGGAGATACGCAGTATTTT. It yields the protein CASSVTRLGDTQYF.